These T cell receptor beta chains were read from a single sample in a study of technical replicates of blood from a few donors. Profiling relied on immunoSEQ multiplex PCR, and the TCRdb table lists in-frame clones only, not all of them. The data contain about 100,000 clones, about 96% of them singletons. Specimen: T cells isolated from PBMCs. Source of these receptors: a human donor in good health. Both conserved end residues are part of each CDR3. Each record gives: V gene, clone size, D gene, J gene, CDR3 protein, CDR3 DNA. D genes are given only for firm matches. A row's size may be missing; if present it is once, few, many or a size class.

TRBV30	-	TRBD1	TRBJ1-2	CAWASGTGGGYGYTF	TGTGCCTGGGCTTCCGGGACAGGGGGTGGATATGGCTACACCTTC
TRBV5-1	-	-	TRBJ1-2	CASSGEGDYGYTF	TGCGCCAGCAGCGGAGAGGGCGACTATGGCTACACCTTC
TRBV7-8	-	-	TRBJ1-2	CASRDRGSYGYTF	TGTGCCAGCAGGGACAGAGGAAGCTATGGCTACACCTTC
TRBV6-6	-	TRBD1	TRBJ2-5	CASTRGRRETQYF	TGTGCCAGCACCAGGGGGCGACGAGAGACCCAGTACTTC
TRBV5-4	-	-	TRBJ1-1	CASSLGVTEAFF	TGTGCCAGCAGCTTAGGGGTCACTGAAGCTTTCTTT
TRBV4-1	once	-	TRBJ1-3	CASSQADYLTGNTIYF	TGCGCCAGCAGCCAGGCTGACTACCTAACGGGAAACACCATATATTTT
TRBV11-2	-	-	TRBJ2-7	CASRRHPYEQYF	TGTGCCAGCAGGAGACACCCCTACGAGCAGTACTTC
TRBV5-1	-	TRBD1	TRBJ2-7	CASSSGTGTYEQYF	TGCGCCAGCAGCTCCGGGACAGGGACCTACGAGCAGTACTTC
TRBV30	-	TRBD1	TRBJ1-2	CAWSPQGAYYGYTF	TGTGCCTGGAGTCCTCAGGGGGCCTACTATGGCTACACCTTC
TRBV6-1	-	TRBD1	TRBJ1-5	CASSEGQAFRGLSNQPQHF	TGTGCCAGCAGTGAGGGACAGGCTTTCCGGGGCCTTAGCAATCAGCCCCAGCATTTT
TRBV11-2	once	TRBD1	TRBJ1-6	CASRQQGANSPLHF	TGTGCCAGCAGACAGCAGGGGGCTAATTCACCCCTCCACTTT
TRBV19	-	-	TRBJ1-3	CASSIPQGVPGNTIYF	TGTGCCAGTAGTATCCCCCAGGGCGTCCCTGGAAACACCATATATTTT
TRBV27	-	TRBD1	TRBJ1-2	CASSHRPGQNYGYTF	TGTGCCAGCAGTCACAGGCCGGGACAGAACTATGGCTACACCTTC
TRBV2	-	-	TRBJ2-7	CASSEFTEGYEQYF	TGTGCCAGCAGTGAATTTACTGAGGGTTACGAGCAGTACTTC
TRBV29-1	-	-	TRBJ2-7	CSVEGQSRWEQYF	TGCAGCGTTGAAGGGCAGTCCCGATGGGAGCAGTACTTC
TRBV12-5	once	-	TRBJ2-1	CASGLVRPDRGLAYNEQFF	TGTGCTAGTGGTTTGGTCCGCCCTGACAGGGGACTAGCATACAATGAGCAGTTCTTC
TRBV6-5	-	-	TRBJ2-3	CASSYLPSAGADTQYF	TGTGCCAGCAGTTACCTCCCCTCCGCAGGGGCAGATACGCAGTATTTT
TRBV18	once	TRBD1	TRBJ1-2	CASSPPDRVGYTF	TGTGCCAGCTCACCCCCCGACAGGGTTGGCTACACCTTC
TRBV2	-	TRBD2	TRBJ2-1	CASSEAASGGRFYEQFF	TGTGCCAGCAGTGAAGCTGCTAGCGGGGGGAGATTCTATGAGCAGTTCTTC
TRBV5-8	-	TRBD1	TRBJ1-5	CASSSNLLGRGQGINQPQHF	TGTGCCAGCAGCTCGAATCTTTTAGGTCGGGGACAGGGAATCAATCAGCCCCAGCATTTT
TRBV28	-	TRBD1	TRBJ2-7	CASSYRGAFEQYF	TGTGCCAGCAGTTACAGGGGGGCTTTCGAGCAGTACTTC
TRBV7-2	-	-	TRBJ2-2	CASSLVAGNTGELFF	TGTGCCAGCAGCTTAGTCGCGGGAAACACCGGGGAGCTGTTTTTT
TRBV7-8	once	TRBD1	TRBJ1-4	CASSPRQGAGEKLFF	TGTGCCAGCAGCCCGAGACAGGGGGCAGGTGAAAAACTGTTTTTT
TRBV4-1	-	-	TRBJ1-1	CASSTQGGNTEAFF	TGCGCCAGCAGCACACAAGGGGGGAACACTGAAGCTTTCTTT
TRBV9	-	TRBD1	TRBJ1-3	CASSVEGQGTSGNTIYF	TGTGCCAGCAGCGTAGAGGGACAGGGGACTTCTGGAAACACCATATATTTT
TRBV2	-	TRBD2	TRBJ2-1	CASGPATSGKYNEQFF	TGTGCCAGCGGGCCGGCGACTAGCGGGAAATACAATGAGCAGTTCTTC
TRBV12-5	-	-	TRBJ2-5	CASGQGSQETQYF	TGTGCTAGTGGACAGGGAAGTCAAGAGACCCAGTACTTC
TRBV7-8	-	-	TRBJ1-1	CASSWERNTEAFF	TGTGCCAGCAGCTGGGAGAGGAACACTGAAGCTTTCTTT
TRBV27	-	TRBD1	TRBJ2-6	CASSSVAGGHGANVLTF	TGTGCCAGCAGTTCGGTTGCAGGGGGCCATGGGGCCAACGTCCTGACTTTC
TRBV6-5	-	TRBD2	TRBJ2-3	CASSYTSGITDTQYF	TGTGCCAGCAGTTACACGAGCGGGATCACAGATACGCAGTATTTT
TRBV13	-	-	TRBJ2-3	CASSCADSGDTQYF	TGTGCCAGCAGCTGCGCGGACTCCGGCGATACGCAGTATTTT
TRBV29-1	once	TRBD1	TRBJ2-7	CSVEDPQTGLPYEQYF	TGCAGCGTTGAAGATCCCCAGACAGGGTTGCCCTACGAGCAGTACTTC
TRBV27	once	-	TRBJ2-7	CASSGRETYEQYF	TGTGCCAGCAGCGGCAGGGAAACCTACGAGCAGTACTTC